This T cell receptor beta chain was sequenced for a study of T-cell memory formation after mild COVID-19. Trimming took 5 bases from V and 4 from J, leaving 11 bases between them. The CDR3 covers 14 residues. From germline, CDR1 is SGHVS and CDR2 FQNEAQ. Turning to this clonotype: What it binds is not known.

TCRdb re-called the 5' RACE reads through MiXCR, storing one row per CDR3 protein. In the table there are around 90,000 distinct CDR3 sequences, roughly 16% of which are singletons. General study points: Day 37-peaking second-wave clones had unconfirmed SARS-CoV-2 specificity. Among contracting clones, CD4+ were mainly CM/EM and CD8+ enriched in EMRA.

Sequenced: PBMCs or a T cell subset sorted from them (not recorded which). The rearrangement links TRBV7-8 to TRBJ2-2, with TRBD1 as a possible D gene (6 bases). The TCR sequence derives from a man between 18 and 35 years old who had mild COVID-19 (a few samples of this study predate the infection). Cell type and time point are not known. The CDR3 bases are TGTGCCAGCAGCCCGGACAGCGCCACCGGGGAGCTGTTTTTT. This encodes CASSPDSATGELFF. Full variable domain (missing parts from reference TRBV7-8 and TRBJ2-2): GAGVSQSPRYKVAKRGQDVALRCDPISGHVSLFWYQQALGQGPEFLTYFQNEAQLDKSGLPSDRFFAERPEGSVSTLKIQRTQQEDSAVYLCASSPDSATGELFFGEGSRLTVL.